The T cell receptor beta chain under discussion was sequenced for a study of T cell changes during pregnancy in multiple sclerosis. Germline CDR1 SGHRS, CDR2 YFSETQ. This CDR3 is 15 amino acids long. After removal of 4 bases from V and 1 base from J, the junction contained 4 bases not matched to a gene. The method was immunoSEQ multiplex PCR; TCRdb's version includes in-frame clones alone and lacks a portion of them. The table includes about 28,000 clones, around 88% detected once. This sequence joins TRBV5-1 and TRBJ1-3; the match to TRBD1 covers 8 bases. The source is a female donor in good health, enrolled as a control in a pregnancy study. The sequenced sample was CD4+ T cells from peripheral blood mononuclear cells, obtained in the first trimester of pregnancy. CDR3 protein: CASSGRTGSGNTIYF. CDR3 nucleotide sequence: TGCGCCAGCAGCGGACGGACAGGGTCTGGAAACACCATATATTTT.